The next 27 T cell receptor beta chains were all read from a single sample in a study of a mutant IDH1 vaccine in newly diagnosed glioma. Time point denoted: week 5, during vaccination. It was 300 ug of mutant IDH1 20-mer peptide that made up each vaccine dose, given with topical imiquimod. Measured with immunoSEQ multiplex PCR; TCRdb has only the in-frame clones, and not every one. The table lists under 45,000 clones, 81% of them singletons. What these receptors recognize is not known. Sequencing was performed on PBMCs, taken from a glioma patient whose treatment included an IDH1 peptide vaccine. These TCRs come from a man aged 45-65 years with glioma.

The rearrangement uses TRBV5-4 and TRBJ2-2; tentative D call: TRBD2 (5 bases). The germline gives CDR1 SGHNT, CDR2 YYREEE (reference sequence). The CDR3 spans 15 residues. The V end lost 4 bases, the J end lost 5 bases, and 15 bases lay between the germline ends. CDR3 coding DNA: TGTGCCAGCAGCCCGAGGGTATCCTCAACCGGGGAGCTGTTTTTT. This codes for CASSPRVSSTGELFF.

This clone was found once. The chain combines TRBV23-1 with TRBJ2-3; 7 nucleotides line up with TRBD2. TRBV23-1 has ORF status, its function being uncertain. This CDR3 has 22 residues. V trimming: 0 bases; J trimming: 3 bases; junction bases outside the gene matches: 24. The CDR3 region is CASSQSLGVASGPSLRTDTQYF. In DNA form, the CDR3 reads TGCGCCAGCAGTCAATCCCTAGGGGTGGCTAGCGGACCATCCCTTAGGACAGATACGCAGTATTTT.

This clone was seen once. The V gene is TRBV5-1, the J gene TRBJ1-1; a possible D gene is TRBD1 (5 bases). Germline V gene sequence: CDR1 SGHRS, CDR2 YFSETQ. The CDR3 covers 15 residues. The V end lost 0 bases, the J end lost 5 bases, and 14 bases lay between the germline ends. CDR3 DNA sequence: TGCGCCAGCAGCTTGGTTACTGGGGGTATGACTGAAGCTTTCTTT. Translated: CASSLVTGGMTEAFF.

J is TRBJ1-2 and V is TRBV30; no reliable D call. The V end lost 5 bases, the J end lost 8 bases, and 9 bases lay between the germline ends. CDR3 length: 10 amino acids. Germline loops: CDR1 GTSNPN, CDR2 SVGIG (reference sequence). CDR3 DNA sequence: TGTGCCTGGGGCTTGGGAGGCTACACCTTC. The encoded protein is CAWGLGGYTF.

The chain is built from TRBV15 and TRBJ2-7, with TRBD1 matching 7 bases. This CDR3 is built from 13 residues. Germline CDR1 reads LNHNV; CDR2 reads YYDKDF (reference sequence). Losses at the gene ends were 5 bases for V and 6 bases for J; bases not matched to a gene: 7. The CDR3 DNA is TGTGCCACCAGCGCTAGACAGGGTGGCGAGCAGTACTTC. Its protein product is CATSARQGGEQYF.

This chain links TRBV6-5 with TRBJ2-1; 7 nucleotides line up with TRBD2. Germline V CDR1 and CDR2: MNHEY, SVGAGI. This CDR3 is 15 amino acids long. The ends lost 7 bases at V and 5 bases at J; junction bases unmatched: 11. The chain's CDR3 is CASTRAGRGDNEQFF. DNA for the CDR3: TGTGCCAGCACTAGAGCGGGGCGTGGGGACAATGAGCAGTTCTTC.

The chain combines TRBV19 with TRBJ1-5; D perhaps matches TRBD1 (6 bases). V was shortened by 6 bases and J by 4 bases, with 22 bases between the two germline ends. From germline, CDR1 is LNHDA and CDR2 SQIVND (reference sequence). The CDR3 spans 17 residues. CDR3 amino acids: CASSPTKGGTRNQPQHF. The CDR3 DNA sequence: TGTGCCAGTAGCCCGACCAAGGGGGGTACGCGAAATCAGCCCCAGCATTTT.

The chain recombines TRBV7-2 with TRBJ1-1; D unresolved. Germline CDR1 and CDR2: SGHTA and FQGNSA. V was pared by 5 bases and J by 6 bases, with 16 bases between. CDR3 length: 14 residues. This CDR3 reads CASSPAGLTSEAFF. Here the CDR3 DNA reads TGTGCCAGCAGCCCGGCCGGACTGACTTCTGAAGCTTTCTTT.

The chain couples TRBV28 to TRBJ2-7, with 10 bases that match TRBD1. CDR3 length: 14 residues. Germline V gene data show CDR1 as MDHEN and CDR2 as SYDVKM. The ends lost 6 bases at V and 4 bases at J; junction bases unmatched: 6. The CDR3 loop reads CASRSAGQGYEQYF. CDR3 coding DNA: TGTGCCAGCAGAAGCGCGGGACAGGGGTACGAGCAGTACTTC.

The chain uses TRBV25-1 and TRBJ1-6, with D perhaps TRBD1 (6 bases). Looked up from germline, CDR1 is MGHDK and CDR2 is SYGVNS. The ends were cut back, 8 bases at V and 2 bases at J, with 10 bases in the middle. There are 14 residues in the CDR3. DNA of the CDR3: TGTGCCAGCGGAAGGGGGGCCTATAATTCACCCCTCCACTTT. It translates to CASGRGAYNSPLHF.

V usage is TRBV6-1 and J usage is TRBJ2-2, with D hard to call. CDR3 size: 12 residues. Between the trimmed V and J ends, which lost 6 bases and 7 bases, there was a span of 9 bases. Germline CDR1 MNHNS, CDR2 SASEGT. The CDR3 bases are TGTGCCAGCAGCGAGATTGGCGGGGAGCTGTTTTTT. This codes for CASSEIGGELFF.

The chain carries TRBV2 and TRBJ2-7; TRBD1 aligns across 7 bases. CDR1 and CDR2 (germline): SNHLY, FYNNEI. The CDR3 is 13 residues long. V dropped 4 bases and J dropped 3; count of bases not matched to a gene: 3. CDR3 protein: CASSVPGGYEQYF. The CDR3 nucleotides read TGTGCCAGCAGTGTCCCAGGGGGCTACGAGCAGTACTTC.

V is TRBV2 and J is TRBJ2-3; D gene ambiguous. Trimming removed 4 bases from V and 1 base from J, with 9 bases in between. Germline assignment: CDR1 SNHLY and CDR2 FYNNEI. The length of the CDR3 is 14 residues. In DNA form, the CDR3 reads TGTGCCAGCAGTGCTGTCACAGGCACAGATACGCAGTATTTT. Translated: CASSAVTGTDTQYF. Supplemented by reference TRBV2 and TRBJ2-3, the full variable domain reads EPEVTQTPSHQVTQMGQEVILRCVPISNHLYFYWYRQILGQKVEFLVSFYNNEISEKSEIFDDQFSVERPDGSNFTLKIRSTKLEDSAMYFCASSAVTGTDTQYFGPGTRLTVL.

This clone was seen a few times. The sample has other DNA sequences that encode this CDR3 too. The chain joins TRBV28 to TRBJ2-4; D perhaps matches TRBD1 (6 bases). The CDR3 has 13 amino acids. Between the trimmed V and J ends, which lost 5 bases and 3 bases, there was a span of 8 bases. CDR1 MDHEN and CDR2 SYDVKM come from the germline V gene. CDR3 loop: CASSPGDKNIQYF. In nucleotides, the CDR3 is TGTGCCAGCAGTCCAGGGGACAAAAACATTCAGTACTTC.

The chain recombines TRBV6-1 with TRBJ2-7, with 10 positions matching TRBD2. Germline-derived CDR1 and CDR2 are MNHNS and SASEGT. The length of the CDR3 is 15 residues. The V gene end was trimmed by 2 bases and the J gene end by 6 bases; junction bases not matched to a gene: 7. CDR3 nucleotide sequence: TGTGCCAGCAGTGAAACGCCTAGCGGGAGTACCGAGCAGTACTTC. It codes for CASSETPSGSTEQYF.

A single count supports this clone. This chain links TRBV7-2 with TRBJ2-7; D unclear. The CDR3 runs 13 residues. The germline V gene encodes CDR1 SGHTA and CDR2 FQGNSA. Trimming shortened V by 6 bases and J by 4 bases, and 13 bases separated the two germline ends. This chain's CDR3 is CASSTSVEYEQYF. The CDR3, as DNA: TGTGCCAGCAGTACGTCTGTTGAGTACGAGCAGTACTTC.

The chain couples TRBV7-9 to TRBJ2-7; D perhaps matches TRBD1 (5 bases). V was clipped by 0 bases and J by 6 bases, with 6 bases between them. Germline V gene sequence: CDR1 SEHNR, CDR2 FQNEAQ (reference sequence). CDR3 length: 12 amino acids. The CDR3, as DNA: TGTGCCAGCAGCTTAGCGCAGGGCGAGCAGTACTTC. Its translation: CASSLAQGEQYF. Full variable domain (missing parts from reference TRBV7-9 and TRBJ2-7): DTGVSQNPRHKITKRGQNVTFRCDPISEHNRLYWYRQTLGQGPEFLTYFQNEAQLEKSRLLSDRFSAERPKGSFSTLEIQRTEQGDSAMYLCASSLAQGEQYFGPGTRLTVT.

The DNA of the CDR3 is TGTGCCAATCGTGGGAGCCTGGAGGAGACCCAGTACTTC. Its protein product is CANRGSLEETQYF. The rearrangement links TRBV10-3 to TRBJ2-5; D possibly corresponds to TRBD2 (5 bases). From germline, CDR1 is ENHRY and CDR2 SYGVKD. V was pared by 10 bases and J by 5 bases, with 17 bases between. The CDR3 is made up of 13 amino acids.

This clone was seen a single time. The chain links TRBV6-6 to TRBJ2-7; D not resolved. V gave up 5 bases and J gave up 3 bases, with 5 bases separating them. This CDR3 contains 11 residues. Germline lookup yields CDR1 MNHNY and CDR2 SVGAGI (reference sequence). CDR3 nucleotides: TGTGCCAGCAGTGAGCTCTACGAGCAGTACTTC. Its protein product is CASSELYEQYF.

The chain's CDR3 is CASSPRRTDTQYF. For the CDR3, the DNA is TGTGCCAGCTCACCGCGAAGGACAGATACGCAGTATTTT. The rearrangement joins TRBV18 to TRBJ2-3, with D hard to call. V dropped 3 bases and J dropped 3 bases, with 7 bases sitting between them. CDR1 and CDR2 (germline): KGHSH, LQKENI. The CDR3 is made up of 13 amino acids. The full variable domain, with the rest looked up from reference TRBV18 and TRBJ2-3, is NAGVMQNPRHLVRRRGQEARLRCSPMKGHSHVYWYRQLPEEGLKFMVYLQKENIIDESGMPKERFSAEFPKEGPSILRIQQVVRGDSAAYFCASSPRRTDTQYFGPGTRLTVL.

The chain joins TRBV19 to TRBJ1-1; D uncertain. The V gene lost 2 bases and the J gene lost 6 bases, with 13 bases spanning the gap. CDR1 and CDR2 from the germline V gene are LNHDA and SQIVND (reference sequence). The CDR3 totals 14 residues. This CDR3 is CASSIIGVVAEAFF. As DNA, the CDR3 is TGTGCCAGTAGTATAATCGGGGTGGTGGCTGAAGCTTTCTTT.

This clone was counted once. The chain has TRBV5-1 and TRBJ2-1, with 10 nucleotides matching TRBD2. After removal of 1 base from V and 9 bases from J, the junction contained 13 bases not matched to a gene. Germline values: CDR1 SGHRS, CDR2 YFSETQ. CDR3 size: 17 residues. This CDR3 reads CASSLKLAGELTSEQFF. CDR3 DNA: TGCGCCAGCAGCTTGAAGCTAGCGGGGGAACTGACCTCTGAGCAGTTCTTC.

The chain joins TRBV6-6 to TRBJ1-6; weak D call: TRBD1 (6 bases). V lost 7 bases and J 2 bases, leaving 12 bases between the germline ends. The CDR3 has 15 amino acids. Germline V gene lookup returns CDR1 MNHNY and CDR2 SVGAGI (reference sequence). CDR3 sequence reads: CASILDRPYNSPLHF. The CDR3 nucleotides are TGTGCCAGCATCCTAGACAGGCCCTATAATTCACCCCTCCACTTT.

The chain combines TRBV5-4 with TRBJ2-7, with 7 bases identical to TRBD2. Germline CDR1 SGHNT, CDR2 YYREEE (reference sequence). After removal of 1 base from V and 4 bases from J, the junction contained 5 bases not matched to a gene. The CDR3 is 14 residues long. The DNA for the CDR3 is TGTGCCAGCAGCTTGCCCGGGGGGAAGTACGAGCAGTACTTC. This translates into CASSLPGGKYEQYF. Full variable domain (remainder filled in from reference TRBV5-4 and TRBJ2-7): ETGVTQSPTHLIKTRGQQVTLRCSSQSGHNTVSWYQQALGQGPQFIFQYYREEENGRGNFPPRFSGLQFPNYSSELNVNALELDDSALYLCASSLPGGKYEQYFGPGTRLTVT.

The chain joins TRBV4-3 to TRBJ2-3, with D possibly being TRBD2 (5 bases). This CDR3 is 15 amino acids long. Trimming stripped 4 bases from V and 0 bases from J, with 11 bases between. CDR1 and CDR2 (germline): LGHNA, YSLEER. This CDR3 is CASSPGLTSTDTQYF. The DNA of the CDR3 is TGCGCCAGCAGCCCGGGGTTAACTAGCACAGATACGCAGTATTTT.

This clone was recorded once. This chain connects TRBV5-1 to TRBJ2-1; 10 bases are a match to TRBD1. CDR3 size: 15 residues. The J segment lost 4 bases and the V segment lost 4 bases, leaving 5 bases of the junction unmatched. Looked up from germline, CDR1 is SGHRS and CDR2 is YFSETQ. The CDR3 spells CASSPGQGNYNEQFF. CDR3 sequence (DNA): TGCGCCAGCAGCCCGGGACAGGGGAATTACAATGAGCAGTTCTTC.

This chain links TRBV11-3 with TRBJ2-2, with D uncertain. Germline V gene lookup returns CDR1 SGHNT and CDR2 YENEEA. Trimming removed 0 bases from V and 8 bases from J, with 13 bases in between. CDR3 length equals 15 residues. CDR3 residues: CASSLDRALQGELFF. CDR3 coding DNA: TGTGCCAGCAGCTTAGATCGGGCTTTACAGGGGGAGCTGTTTTTT. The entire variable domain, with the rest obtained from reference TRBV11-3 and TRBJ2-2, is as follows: EAGVVQSPRYKIIEKKQPVAFWCNPISGHNTLYWYLQNLGQGPELLIRYENEEAVDDSQLPKDRFSAERLKGVDSTLKIQPAELGDSAVYLCASSLDRALQGELFFGEGSRLTVL.